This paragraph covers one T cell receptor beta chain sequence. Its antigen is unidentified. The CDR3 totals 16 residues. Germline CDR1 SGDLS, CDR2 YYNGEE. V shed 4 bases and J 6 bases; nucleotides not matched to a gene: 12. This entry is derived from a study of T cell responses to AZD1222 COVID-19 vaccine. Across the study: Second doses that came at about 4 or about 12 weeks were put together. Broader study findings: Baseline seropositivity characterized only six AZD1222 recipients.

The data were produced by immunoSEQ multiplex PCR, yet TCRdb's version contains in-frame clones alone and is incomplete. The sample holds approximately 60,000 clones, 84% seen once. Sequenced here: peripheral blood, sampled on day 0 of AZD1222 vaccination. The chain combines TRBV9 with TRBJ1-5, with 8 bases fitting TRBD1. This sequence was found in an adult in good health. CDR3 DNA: TGTGCCAGCAGCCCAGGGTTAGGGACAGGTGGTCAGCCCCAGCATTTT. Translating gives CASSPGLGTGGQPQHF. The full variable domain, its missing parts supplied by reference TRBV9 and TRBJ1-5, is DSGVTQTPKHLITATGQRVTLRCSPRSGDLSVYWYQQSLDQGLQFLIQYYNGEERAKGNILERFSAQQFPDLHSELNLSSLELGDSALYFCASSPGLGTGGQPQHFGDGTRLSIL.